Sequencing of this T cell receptor beta chain was carried out in a study of blood T cell repertoires in COVID-19. The V gene lost 6 bases and the J gene lost 1 base, with 7 bases spanning the gap. From germline, CDR1 is MNHEY and CDR2 SMNVEV (reference sequence). The CDR3 loop spans 12 amino acids. With respect to this clone: This CDR3 is also generated by other DNA sequences in the sample.

Generated by immunoSEQ multiplex PCR, the TCRdb table keeps only in-frame clones and is missing some. The sample yields about 210,000 clones, around 80% seen once. The material sequenced was peripheral blood. This TCR came from a middle-aged woman with acute or convalescent COVID-19. The V and J genes are TRBV27 and TRBJ2-7, with TRBD1 as a possible D gene (5 bases). The CDR3, as DNA: TGTGCCAGCAGAGGGGTTTCCTACGAGCAGTACTTC. This sequence encodes CASRGVSYEQYF.